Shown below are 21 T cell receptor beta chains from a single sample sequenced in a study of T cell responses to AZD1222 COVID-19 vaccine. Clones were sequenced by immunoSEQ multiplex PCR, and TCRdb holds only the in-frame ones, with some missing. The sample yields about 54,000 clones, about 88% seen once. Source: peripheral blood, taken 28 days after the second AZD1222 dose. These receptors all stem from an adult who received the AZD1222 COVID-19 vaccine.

Here the CDR3 reads CATREVSGPTYNEQFF. The CDR3 nucleotides are TGTGCCACCCGGGAGGTCTCGGGACCGACCTACAATGAGCAGTTCTTC. The chain links TRBV15 to TRBJ2-1; 7 nucleotides agree with TRBD2. CDR3 length equals 16 residues. Per the germline V gene, CDR1 is LNHNV and CDR2 is YYDKDF (reference sequence). Trimming at V came to 8 bases and at J to 2 bases, leaving 12 bases not matched to a gene.

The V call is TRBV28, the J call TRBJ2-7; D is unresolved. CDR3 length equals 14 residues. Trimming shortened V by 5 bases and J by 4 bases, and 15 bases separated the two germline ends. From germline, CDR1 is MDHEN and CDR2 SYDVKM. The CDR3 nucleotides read TGTGCCAGCAGTCCTACGGCCGTGGCGTACGAGCAGTACTTC. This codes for CASSPTAVAYEQYF.

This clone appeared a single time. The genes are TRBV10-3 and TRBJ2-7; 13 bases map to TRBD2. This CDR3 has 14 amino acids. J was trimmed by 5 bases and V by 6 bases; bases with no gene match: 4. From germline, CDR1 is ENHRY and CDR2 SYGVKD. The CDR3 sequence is CAISGTSGINEQYF. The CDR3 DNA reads TGTGCCATCAGCGGGACTAGCGGGATTAACGAGCAGTACTTC.

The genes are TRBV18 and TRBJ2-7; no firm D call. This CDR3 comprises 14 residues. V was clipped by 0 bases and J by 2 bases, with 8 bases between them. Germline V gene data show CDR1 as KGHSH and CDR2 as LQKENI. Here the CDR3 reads CASSPPIGPYEQYF. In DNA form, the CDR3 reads TGTGCCAGCTCACCACCGATTGGACCCTACGAGCAGTACTTC.

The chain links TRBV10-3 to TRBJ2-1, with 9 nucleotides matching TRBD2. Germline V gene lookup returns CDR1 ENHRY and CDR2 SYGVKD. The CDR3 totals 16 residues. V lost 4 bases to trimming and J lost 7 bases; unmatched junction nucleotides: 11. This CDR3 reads CAISGGSGSLANEQFF. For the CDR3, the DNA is TGTGCCATCAGTGGGGGTAGCGGGAGTTTGGCAAATGAGCAGTTCTTC.

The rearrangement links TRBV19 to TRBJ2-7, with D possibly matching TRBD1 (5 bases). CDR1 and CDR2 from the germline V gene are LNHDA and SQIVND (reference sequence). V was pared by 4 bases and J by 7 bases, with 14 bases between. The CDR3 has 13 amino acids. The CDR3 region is CASSSLQGEEQYF. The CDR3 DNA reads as TGTGCCAGTAGTAGTCTCCAGGGTGAAGAGCAGTACTTC.

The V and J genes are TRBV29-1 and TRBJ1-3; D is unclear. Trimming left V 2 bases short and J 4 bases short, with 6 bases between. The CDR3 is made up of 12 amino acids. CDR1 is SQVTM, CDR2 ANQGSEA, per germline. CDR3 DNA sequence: TGCAGCGTTGAAAGCAGCGGAAACACCATATATTTT. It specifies CSVESSGNTIYF.

The CDR3 bases are TGTGCCAGTAGTCCTCGCCCCGGGACTTCAGTGAGATCGCTGTTTTTT. Translation: CASSPRPGTSVRSLFF. The chain has TRBV19 and TRBJ1-4; weak D call: TRBD1 (5 bases). CDR3 length: 16 residues. From germline, CDR1 is LNHDA and CDR2 SQIVND (reference sequence). V lost 5 bases and J lost 14, with 27 bases in between. The full variable domain, in which reference TRBV19 and TRBJ1-4 provide the parts outside the CDR3, is DGGITQSPKYLFRKEGQNVTLSCEQNLNHDAMYWYRQDPGQGLRLIYYSQIVNDFQKGDIAEGYSVSREKKESFPLTVTSAQKNPTAFYLCASSPRPGTSVRSLFFGSGTQLSVL.

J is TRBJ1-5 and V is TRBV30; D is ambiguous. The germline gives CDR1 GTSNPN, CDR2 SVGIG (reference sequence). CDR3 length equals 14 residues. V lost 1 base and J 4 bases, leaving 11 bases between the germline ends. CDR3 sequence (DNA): TGTGCCTGGAGTGGTCGCCCTACTAATCAGCCCCAGCATTTT. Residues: CAWSGRPTNQPQHF.

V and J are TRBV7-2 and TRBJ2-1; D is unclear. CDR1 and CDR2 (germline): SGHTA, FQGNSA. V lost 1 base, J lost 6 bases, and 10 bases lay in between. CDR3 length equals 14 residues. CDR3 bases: TGTGCCAGCAGCTTAGATCCGGGTTCCAATGAGCAGTTCTTC. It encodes CASSLDPGSNEQFF. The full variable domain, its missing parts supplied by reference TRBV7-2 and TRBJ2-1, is GAGVSQSPSNKVTEKGKDVELRCDPISGHTALYWYRQSLGQGLEFLIYFQGNSAPDKSGLPSDRFSAERTGGSVSTLTIQRTQQEDSAVYLCASSLDPGSNEQFFGPGTRLTVL.

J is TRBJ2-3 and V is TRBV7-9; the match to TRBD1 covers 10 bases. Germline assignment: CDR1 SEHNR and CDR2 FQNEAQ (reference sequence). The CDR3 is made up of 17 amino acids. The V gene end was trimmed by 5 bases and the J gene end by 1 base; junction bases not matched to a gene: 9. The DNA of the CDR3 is TGTGCCAGCAGCCAGCGGGACAGGGGACCCCGCACAGATACGCAGTATTTT. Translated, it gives CASSQRDRGPRTDTQYF.

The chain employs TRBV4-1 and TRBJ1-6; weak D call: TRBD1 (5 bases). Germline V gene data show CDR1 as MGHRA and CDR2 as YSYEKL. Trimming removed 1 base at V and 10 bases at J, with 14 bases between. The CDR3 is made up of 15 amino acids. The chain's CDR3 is CASSQVGGKESPLHF. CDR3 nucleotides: TGCGCCAGCAGCCAAGTCGGGGGTAAGGAATCACCCCTCCACTTT.

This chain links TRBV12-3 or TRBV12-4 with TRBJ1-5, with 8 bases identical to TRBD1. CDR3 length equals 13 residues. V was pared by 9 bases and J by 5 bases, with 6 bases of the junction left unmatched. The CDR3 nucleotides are TGTGCCAGTAAGACAGGGGAGGATCAGCCCCAGCATTTT. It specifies CASKTGEDQPQHF.

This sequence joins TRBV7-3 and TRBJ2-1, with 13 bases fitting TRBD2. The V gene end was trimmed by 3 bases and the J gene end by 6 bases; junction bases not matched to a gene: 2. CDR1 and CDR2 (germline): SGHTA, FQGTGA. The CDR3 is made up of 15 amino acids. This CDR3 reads CASSLGLAGSNEQFF. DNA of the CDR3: TGTGCCAGCAGCTTGGGACTAGCGGGAAGCAATGAGCAGTTCTTC.

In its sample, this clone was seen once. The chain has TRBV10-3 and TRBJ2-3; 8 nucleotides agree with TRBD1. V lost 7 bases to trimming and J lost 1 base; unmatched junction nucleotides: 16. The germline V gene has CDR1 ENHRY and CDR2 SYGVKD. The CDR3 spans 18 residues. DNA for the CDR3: TGTGCCATCAAGACTACAGGGGGTTCTAATACAGGCACAGATACGCAGTATTTT. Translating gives CAIKTTGGSNTGTDTQYF.

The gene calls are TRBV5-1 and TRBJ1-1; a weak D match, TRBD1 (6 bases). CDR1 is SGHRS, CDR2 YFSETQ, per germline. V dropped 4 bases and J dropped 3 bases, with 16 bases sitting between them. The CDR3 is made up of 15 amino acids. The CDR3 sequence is CASSPDGGRYTEAFF. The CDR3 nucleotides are TGCGCCAGCAGCCCGGACGGGGGCAGGTACACTGAAGCTTTCTTT.

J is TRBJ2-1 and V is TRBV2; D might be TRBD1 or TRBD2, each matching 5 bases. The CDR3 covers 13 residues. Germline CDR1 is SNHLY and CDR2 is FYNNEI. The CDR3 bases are TGTGCTCAAGCACGGGACGCCTACAATGAGCAGTTCTTC. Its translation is CAQARDAYNEQFF.

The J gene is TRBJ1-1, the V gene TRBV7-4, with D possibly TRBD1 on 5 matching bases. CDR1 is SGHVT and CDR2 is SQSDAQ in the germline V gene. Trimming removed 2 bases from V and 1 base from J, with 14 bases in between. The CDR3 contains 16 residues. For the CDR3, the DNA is TGTGCCAGCAGCTTAAAGGGGCGGGATAGGAACACTGAAGCTTTCTTT. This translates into CASSLKGRDRNTEAFF. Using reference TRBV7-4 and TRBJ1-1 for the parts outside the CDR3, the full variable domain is GAGVSQSPRYKVAKRGRDVALRCDSISGHVTLYWYRQTLGQGSEVLTYSQSDAQRDKSGRPSGRFSAERPERSVSTLKIQRTEQGDSAVYLCASSLKGRDRNTEAFFGQGTRLTVV.

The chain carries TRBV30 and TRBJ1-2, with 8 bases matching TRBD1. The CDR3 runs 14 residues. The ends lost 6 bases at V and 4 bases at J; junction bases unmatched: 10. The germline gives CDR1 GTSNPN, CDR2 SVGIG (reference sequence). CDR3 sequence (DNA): TGTGCCTGTCCACCAGGGGGCCGTAGCTATGGCTACACCTTC. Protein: CACPPGGRSYGYTF. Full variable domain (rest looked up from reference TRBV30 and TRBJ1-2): SQTIHQWPATLVQPVGSPLSLECTVEGTSNPNLYWYRQAAGRGLQLLFYSVGIGQISSEVPQNLSASRPQDRQFILSSKKLLLSDSGFYLCACPPGGRSYGYTFGSGTRLTVV.

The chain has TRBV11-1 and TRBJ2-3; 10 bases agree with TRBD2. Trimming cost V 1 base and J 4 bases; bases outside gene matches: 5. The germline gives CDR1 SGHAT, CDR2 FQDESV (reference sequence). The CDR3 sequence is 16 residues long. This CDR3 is CASSLGSSGSADTQYF. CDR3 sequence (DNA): TGTGCCAGCAGCTTAGGTTCTAGCGGGAGTGCAGATACGCAGTATTTT. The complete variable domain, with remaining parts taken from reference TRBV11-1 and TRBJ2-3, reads EAEVAQSPRYKITEKSQAVAFWCDPISGHATLYWYRQILGQGPELLVQFQDESVVDDSQLPKDRFSAERLKGVDSTLKIQPAELGDSAMYLCASSLGSSGSADTQYFGPGTRLTVL.

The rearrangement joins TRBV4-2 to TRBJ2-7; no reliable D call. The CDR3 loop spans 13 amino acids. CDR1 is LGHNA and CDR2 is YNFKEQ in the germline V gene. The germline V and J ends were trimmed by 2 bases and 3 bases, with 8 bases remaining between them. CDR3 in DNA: TGTGCCAGCAGCCAAATGGGCCTCTACGAGCAGTACTTC. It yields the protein CASSQMGLYEQYF.